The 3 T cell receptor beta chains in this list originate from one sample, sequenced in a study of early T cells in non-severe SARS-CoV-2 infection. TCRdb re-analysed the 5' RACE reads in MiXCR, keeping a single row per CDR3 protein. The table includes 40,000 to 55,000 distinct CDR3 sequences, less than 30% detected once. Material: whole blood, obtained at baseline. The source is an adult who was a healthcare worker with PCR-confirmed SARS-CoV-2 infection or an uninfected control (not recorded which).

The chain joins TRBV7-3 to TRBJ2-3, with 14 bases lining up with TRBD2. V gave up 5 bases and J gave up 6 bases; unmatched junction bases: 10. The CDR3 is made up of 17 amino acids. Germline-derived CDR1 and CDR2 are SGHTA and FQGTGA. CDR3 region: CASSLRRTSGGKDTQYF. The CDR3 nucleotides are TGTGCCAGCAGCCTACGTCGGACTAGCGGGGGGAAGGATACGCAGTATTTT.

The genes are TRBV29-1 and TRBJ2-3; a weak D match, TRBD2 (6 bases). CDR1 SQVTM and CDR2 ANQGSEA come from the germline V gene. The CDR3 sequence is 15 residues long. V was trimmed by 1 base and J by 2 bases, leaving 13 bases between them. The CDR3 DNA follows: TGCAGCGTTGAAGTCCGGGGGATACTCACAGATACGCAGTATTTT. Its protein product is CSVEVRGILTDTQYF.

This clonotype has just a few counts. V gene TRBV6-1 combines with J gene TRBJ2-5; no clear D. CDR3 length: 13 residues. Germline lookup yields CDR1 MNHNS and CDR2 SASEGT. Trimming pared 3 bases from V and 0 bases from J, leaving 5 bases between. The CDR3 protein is CASSDGHQETQYF. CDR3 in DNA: TGTGCCAGCAGTGACGGGCACCAAGAGACCCAGTACTTC.